This entry concerns a single TCR beta chain. Its specificity is not known. TCR beta CDR3 sequences were amplified from RNA transcripts. The TCR CDR3 was amplified in a first-round RT-PCR using the HTBI primer set. TCRdb reprocessed the multiplex PCR reads via MiXCR and lists one record per CDR3 protein. The repertoire holds 250,000 to 300,000 distinct CDR3 sequences, with about 14% as singletons. Subjects aged 18 to 65 presented with newly diagnosed hyperthyroidism of less than 2 months' duration. The study based diagnoses on clinical symptoms, serum thyroxine and TRAb, thyroid ultrasound and orbital computed tomography. The PBMCs were taken from around 9.1 ml of fresh peripheral blood. Trimming took 0 bases from V and 0 from J; bases not matched to a gene: 18. Germline values: CDR1 SGDLS, CDR2 YYNGEE. The CDR3 has 22 amino acids. The sample originates from a study of T cells in Graves' hyperthyroidism and ophthalmopathy.

Study observations and caveats: Ophthalmopathy, as predicted by the model, came a median about six months after the prediction.

This chain joins TRBV9 and TRBJ2-1; 10 nucleotides match TRBD2. The sample was blood. This TCR came from a woman in her thirties or forties with Graves' hyperthyroidism that later progressed to Graves' ophthalmopathy. CDR3 sequence reads: CASSVVTSGPIGGTLSYNEQFF. The CDR3 bases are TGTGCCAGCAGCGTAGTGACTAGCGGGCCGATTGGGGGTACACTCTCCTACAATGAGCAGTTCTTC.